These 15 T cell receptor beta chains share one sample of origin, sequenced in a study of T cells after yellow fever vaccination. MiXCR was run by TCRdb on the 5' RACE reads, yielding one entry per CDR3 protein. Of some 250,000 distinct CDR3 sequences in the sample, over 3% were seen once. The sample here was PBMCs, taken 15 days after the yellow fever booster vaccination. The source of these receptors is a man aged 18 to 30 who received the YFV17D yellow fever vaccine.

This clonotype was observed many times. The chain employs TRBV19 and TRBJ1-1, with D perhaps TRBD1 (5 bases). The V gene lost 5 bases and the J gene lost 7 bases, with 14 bases spanning the gap. CDR1 and CDR2 from the germline V gene are LNHDA and SQIVND (reference sequence). The CDR3 covers 13 residues. This CDR3 reads CASSPGPNLEAFF. Here the CDR3 DNA reads TGTGCCAGTAGTCCGGGACCAAACCTTGAAGCTTTCTTT.

Many counts were recorded for this clonotype. The gene calls are TRBV7-2 and TRBJ2-1; no clear D gene. Trimming shortened V by 5 bases and J by 9 bases, and 8 bases separated the two germline ends. Germline lookup yields CDR1 SGHTA and CDR2 FQGNSA. This CDR3 has 11 amino acids. CDR3 loop: CASSQLGEQFF. The CDR3 DNA reads TGTGCCAGCAGCCAACTTGGTGAGCAGTTCTTC.

This clonotype was recorded at least ten times. The rearrangement links TRBV20-1 to TRBJ1-3; D remains ambiguous. V was clipped by 0 bases and J by 0 bases, with 6 bases between them. The CDR3 covers 14 residues. CDR1 is DFQATT and CDR2 is SNEGSKA in the germline V gene (reference sequence). CDR3 bases: TGCAGTGCTAGAGACGGGAGCTCTGGAAACACCATATATTTT. Protein product: CSARDGSSGNTIYF.

Ten or more counts support this clonotype. This sequence joins TRBV7-6 and TRBJ2-1; weak D call: TRBD2 (5 bases). The CDR3 consists of 14 residues. Trimming left V 0 bases short and J 10 bases short, with 13 bases between. Germline assignment: CDR1 SGHVS and CDR2 FNYEAQ. The CDR3 nucleotides are TGTGCCAGCAGCTTAGCGGCGTTAGGAGGCGAGCAGTTCTTC. As protein: CASSLAALGGEQFF. Full variable domain (missing parts from reference TRBV7-6 and TRBJ2-1): GAGVSQSPRYKVTKRGQDVALRCDPISGHVSLYWYRQALGQGPEFLTYFNYEAQQDKSGLPNDRFSAERPEGSISTLTIQRTEQRDSAMYRCASSLAALGGEQFFGPGTRLTVL.

This clonotype was seen ten or more times. CDR3 coding DNA: TGTGCCAGCAGCCAAGAGCTGGGGGGGCGGGATGAGCAGTTCTTC. Encoded protein: CASSQELGGRDEQFF. The chain is built from TRBV14 and TRBJ2-1; a possible D gene is TRBD2 (7 bases). The CDR3 runs to 15 residues. Trimming shortened V by 0 bases and J by 8 bases, and 14 bases separated the two germline ends. Germline V CDR1 and CDR2: SGHDN, FVKESK.

This clonotype was seen many times. The DNA of the CDR3 is TGTGCCAGCAGTTTGGGACAGGGTGGCTATGGCTACACCTTC. Protein: CASSLGQGGYGYTF. The chain carries TRBV6-6 and TRBJ1-2; 9 bases match TRBD1. Germline CDR1 and CDR2: MNHNY and SVGAGI (reference sequence). The CDR3 has 14 amino acids. V lost 4 bases to trimming and J lost 4 bases; unmatched junction nucleotides: 4.

This clonotype has ten or more counts. V gene TRBV14 combines with J gene TRBJ2-3; 10 bases line up with TRBD2. Germline assignment: CDR1 SGHDN and CDR2 FVKESK. This CDR3 comprises 16 residues. Trimming removed 4 bases from V and 8 bases from J; junction bases left unmatched: 12. CDR3 sequence: CASSLLGTAGGPTQYF. The CDR3 region has the DNA TGTGCCAGCAGCCTTCTCGGGACAGCGGGGGGGCCTACGCAGTATTTT.

Many counts were recorded for this clonotype. CDR3 residues: CASSFVYGARETQYF. DNA for the CDR3: TGTGCCAGCAGCTTTGTTTACGGGGCAAGAGAGACCCAGTACTTC. This rearrangement joins TRBV7-2 to TRBJ2-5, with D perhaps TRBD1 or TRBD2 (5 bases each). Trimming took 3 bases from V and 4 from J, leaving 15 bases between them. The CDR3 extends over 15 amino acids. The germline V gene encodes CDR1 SGHTA and CDR2 FQGNSA.

This clonotype came up many times. This chain uses TRBV7-2 with TRBJ1-5; 10 bases align to TRBD1. CDR1 is SGHTA and CDR2 is FQGNSA in the germline V gene. CDR3 length: 14 residues. The ends lost 4 bases at V and 7 bases at J; junction bases unmatched: 4. The CDR3 DNA reads TGTGCCAGCAGCTCGACAGGGGGCGGACAGCCCCAGCATTTT. The encoded protein is CASSSTGGGQPQHF.

This clonotype has only a few counts. The chain couples TRBV10-3 to TRBJ2-1; 8 bases map to TRBD1. There are 15 residues in the CDR3. Germline lookup yields CDR1 ENHRY and CDR2 SYGVKD. With 7 bases clipped from V and 5 bases from J, the junction kept 10 bases outside the gene matches. The CDR3 loop is CAINEGQGADNEQFF. The CDR3 nucleotides read TGTGCCATCAACGAGGGCCAGGGGGCAGACAATGAGCAGTTCTTC.

This chain connects TRBV20-1 to TRBJ2-1; 7 positions agree with TRBD2. V gave up 5 bases and J gave up 2 bases; unmatched junction bases: 6. The CDR3 is made up of 14 amino acids. Germline assignment: CDR1 DFQATT and CDR2 SNEGSKA (reference sequence). The CDR3 sequence: CSAYTGGTYNEQFF. For the CDR3, the DNA is TGCAGTGCTTACACCGGGGGGACCTACAATGAGCAGTTCTTC.

This clonotype was picked up many times. The V call is TRBV7-9, the J call TRBJ2-1; tentative D call: TRBD2 (6 bases). V lost 4 bases, J lost 1 base, and 17 bases lay in between. The CDR3 spans 17 residues. Per germline, CDR1 SEHNR and CDR2 FQNEAQ (reference sequence). As DNA, the CDR3 is TGTGCCAGCAGCTCCGGACTACAGATGATATCCTACAATGAGCAGTTCTTC. It yields the protein CASSSGLQMISYNEQFF.

This clonotype was counted at least ten times. This chain links TRBV24-1 with TRBJ2-7; TRBD1 matches at 12 bases. J gave up 4 bases and V 10 bases, and 22 bases lay outside the gene matches. CDR3 length: 19 residues. Germline CDR1 KGHDR, CDR2 SFDVKD. As DNA, the CDR3 is TGTGCCACTCGCGAAACCGGGACAGGGGGCGCTGAGGCCGGTTACGAGCAGTACTTC. This sequence encodes CATRETGTGGAEAGYEQYF.

The sample holds many counts of this clonotype. J is TRBJ2-3 and V is TRBV12-3 or TRBV12-4, with D perhaps matching TRBD1 (6 bases). The CDR3 consists of 13 residues. V shed 6 bases and J shed 3 bases, with 10 bases lying between them. CDR3 bases: TGTGCCAGCAGACAGGGTTGGACAGATACGCAGTATTTT. It translates to CASRQGWTDTQYF.

At least ten counts were recorded for this clonotype. The J gene is TRBJ1-1, the V gene TRBV12-3 or TRBV12-4, with a possible D match to TRBD1 (6 bases). Trimming removed 5 bases from V and 0 bases from J, with 10 bases in between. This CDR3 has 14 amino acids. CDR3 amino acids: CASSRDIVNTEAFF. The CDR3 DNA is TGTGCCAGCAGTCGGGACATAGTGAACACTGAAGCTTTCTTT.